One and the same sample provided the 25 T cell receptor beta chains below, sequenced in a study of shared clonotypes between healthy human individuals. Measured with immunoSEQ multiplex PCR; TCRdb has only the in-frame clones, and not every one. This table holds approximately 2,000,000 clones, 92% found once. The sample consisted of naive CD4+ T cells from PBMCs. As to subset: CD45RA+ positively selected. Receptors originate from a man aged 18 to 29 in good health. Some clones in this sample may be carry-over from other donors' samples.

Comments on this clone: One junction end disagrees with the germline gene, perhaps due to a read error. The gene calls are TRBV28 and TRBJ1-2; D is uncertain. The CDR3 totals 13 residues. Germline CDR1 and CDR2: MDHEN and SYDVKM. CDR3 amino acids: CASSTGPWLNRPF. The CDR3 bases are TGTGCCAGCAGTACCGGGCCCTGGCTGAATAGACCCTTC.

The V call is TRBV14, the J call TRBJ2-1, with D maybe TRBD2 (6 bases). The V and J ends lost 5 bases and 4 bases respectively, with 18 bases between them. The CDR3 contains 16 residues. The germline V gene encodes CDR1 SGHDN and CDR2 FVKESK. The CDR3 here is CASSASGVTNYNEQFF. In DNA form, the CDR3 reads TGTGCCAGCAGCGCTTCGGGGGTTACAAATTACAATGAGCAGTTCTTC.

The chain combines TRBV7-8 with TRBJ1-1; D is unclear. From germline, CDR1 is SGHVS and CDR2 FQNEAQ. The CDR3 loop spans 14 amino acids. The ends were cut back, 5 bases at V and 1 base at J, with 11 bases in the middle. DNA for the CDR3: TGTGCCAGCAGCCAAGGACTGGGGAACACTGAAGCTTTCTTT. Translating gives CASSQGLGNTEAFF.

The chain has TRBV5-4 and TRBJ1-2; D may be TRBD1 (5 bases). This CDR3 has 12 amino acids. Germline loops: CDR1 SGHNT, CDR2 YYREEE (reference sequence). V dropped 1 base and J dropped 7 bases, with 8 bases sitting between them. CDR3 sequence reads: CASSLTQGGYTF. The DNA for the CDR3 is TGTGCCAGCAGCTTGACCCAGGGTGGCTACACCTTC.

The chain joins TRBV12-5 to TRBJ2-5, with 8 bases lining up with TRBD1. Germline V lookup: CDR1 LGHNT, CDR2 FRNRAP. J lost 6 bases, V lost 1 base, and 1 base had no gene match. This CDR3 contains 13 residues. CDR3 amino acids: CASGLGQGQTQYF. The CDR3 bases are TGTGCTAGTGGTTTGGGACAGGGGCAGACCCAGTACTTC.

The chain employs TRBV6-1 and TRBJ1-2; D perhaps matches TRBD1 (5 bases). The V end lost 2 bases, the J end lost 4 bases, and 17 bases lay between the germline ends. The CDR3 runs 16 residues. Germline CDR1 reads MNHNS; CDR2 reads SASEGT. Here the CDR3 DNA reads TGTGCCAGCAGTGAAATGGTTGCGGGGCAGATCTATGGCTACACCTTC. Amino acid sequence: CASSEMVAGQIYGYTF.

This clone was counted a few times. A junction boundary mismatches the germline segment, possibly from a read error. The V and J genes are TRBV20-1 and TRBJ2-7; D is possibly TRBD1 (6 bases). CDR3 length: 10 residues. The germline gives CDR1 DFQATT, CDR2 SNEGSKA (reference sequence). In nucleotides, the CDR3 is TGCAGTGCTGGACACCGGGACATGCACTTC. Translated, it gives CSAGHRDMHF.

In the case of this clone: Other DNA sequences of this sample code for an identical CDR3. This rearrangement joins TRBV28 to TRBJ2-5, with 9 bases lining up with TRBD1. The germline V gene encodes CDR1 MDHEN and CDR2 SYDVKM. J was trimmed by 4 bases and V by 6 bases; bases with no gene match: 6. The CDR3 is 14 residues long. CDR3: CASSQDRGAETQYF. The CDR3 DNA reads TGTGCCAGCAGCCAAGACAGGGGGGCAGAGACCCAGTACTTC.

This chain connects TRBV5-6 to TRBJ2-1, with 10 bases fitting TRBD1. There are 14 residues in the CDR3. The ends lost 0 bases at V and 8 bases at J; junction bases unmatched: 2. Germline CDR1 and CDR2: SGHDT and YYEEEE. For the CDR3, the DNA is TGTGCCAGCAGCTTGGCCGGGACAGGGGATGAGCAGTTCTTC. Protein sequence: CASSLAGTGDEQFF.

This clone was seen a single time. V gene TRBV19 combines with J gene TRBJ1-5; possibly TRBD1 for D (6 bases). V lost 7 bases to trimming and J lost 7 bases, with 17 bases between them. The CDR3 spans 14 residues. From germline, CDR1 is LNHDA and CDR2 SQIVND (reference sequence). The CDR3 region has the DNA TGTGCCAGTATTGGAGTGGGGGCCTTACAGCCCCAGCATTTT. It is translated as CASIGVGALQPQHF.

The CDR3 reads CASSLGPGPDTQYF. CDR3 DNA: TGTGCCAGCAGCTTAGGGCCGGGTCCAGATACGCAGTATTTT. This rearrangement joins TRBV7-2 to TRBJ2-3; D remains unclear. Germline V gene lookup returns CDR1 SGHTA and CDR2 FQGNSA. V lost 1 base to trimming and J lost 4 bases, with 9 bases between them. CDR3 length: 14 amino acids.

The chain uses TRBV11-3 and TRBJ2-1; either TRBD1 or TRBD2 may supply D (5 bases each). The CDR3 spans 19 residues. V was clipped by 2 bases and J by 2 bases, with 22 bases between them. From germline, CDR1 is SGHNT and CDR2 YENEEA. The CDR3 DNA follows: TGTGCCAGCAGCTTATCCCTACCAACCCATCCGGGACCCTACAATGAGCAGTTCTTC. Its protein is CASSLSLPTHPGPYNEQFF.

The genes are TRBV9 and TRBJ2-7; TRBD2 might be the D (6 bases). CDR3 size: 18 residues. Germline loops: CDR1 SGDLS, CDR2 YYNGEE. V lost 0 bases and J 4 bases, leaving 23 bases between the germline ends. The CDR3 DNA reads as TGTGCCAGCAGCGTAGGCCCCGGGGGAGCGGTGGGTGAATACGAGCAGTACTTC. Encoded protein: CASSVGPGGAVGEYEQYF.

The gene calls are TRBV9 and TRBJ2-1; TRBD2 aligns across 9 bases. CDR3 length equals 13 residues. Germline CDR1 and CDR2: SGDLS and YYNGEE. Germline trimming cut 3 bases from V and 6 bases from J; bases unmatched to any gene: 1. Written as DNA, the CDR3 is TGTGCCAGCAGCGAGACTAGCGGCAATGAGCAGTTCTTC. It translates to CASSETSGNEQFF.

The chain carries TRBV18 and TRBJ1-1, with a possible D match to TRBD1 (5 bases). V was cut by 5 bases and J by 7 bases, with 8 bases left in between. The CDR3 consists of 11 residues. Germline V lookup: CDR1 KGHSH, CDR2 LQKENI. CDR3 loop: CASSRGDEAFF. The CDR3 DNA follows: TGTGCCAGCTCAAGGGGAGATGAAGCTTTCTTT. Full variable domain (remainder filled in from reference TRBV18 and TRBJ1-1): NAGVMQNPRHLVRRRGQEARLRCSPMKGHSHVYWYRQLPEEGLKFMVYLQKENIIDESGMPKERFSAEFPKEGPSILRIQQVVRGDSAAYFCASSRGDEAFFGQGTRLTVV.

The chain links TRBV11-2 to TRBJ2-7; TRBD2 agrees at 9 bases. Trimming at V came to 0 bases and at J to 2 bases, leaving 5 bases not matched to a gene. Germline V CDR1 and CDR2: SGHAT, FQNNGV. The CDR3 consists of 16 residues. CDR3 in amino acids: CASSLDRLAGPYEQYF. The DNA of the CDR3 is TGTGCCAGCAGCTTAGATCGCCTAGCGGGGCCCTACGAGCAGTACTTC.

This clone was seen a few times. V is TRBV4-3 and J is TRBJ1-4, with TRBD1 as a possible D gene (5 bases). CDR3 length equals 15 residues. Germline values: CDR1 LGHNA, CDR2 YSLEER. V shed 4 bases and J shed 5 bases, with 14 bases lying between them. CDR3: CASSRGLGTNEKLFF. The CDR3 DNA sequence: TGCGCCAGCAGCCGGGGGTTGGGGACGAATGAAAAACTGTTTTTT.

The CDR3 region has the DNA TGTGCCAGCTCACAGGGAGAGGGTGAAAAACTGTTTTTT. Protein: CASSQGEGEKLFF. The rearrangement uses TRBV18 and TRBJ1-4; D call uncertain. CDR3 size: 13 residues. Trimming removed 4 bases at V and 7 bases at J, with 10 bases between. The germline V gene encodes CDR1 KGHSH and CDR2 LQKENI.

The V gene is TRBV2, the J gene TRBJ1-1; no firm D call. CDR3 size: 14 residues. The V and J ends lost 4 bases and 3 bases respectively, with 12 bases between them. Per germline, CDR1 SNHLY and CDR2 FYNNEI. CDR3 residues: CASSGWIPDTEAFF. In DNA form, the CDR3 reads TGTGCCAGCAGTGGGTGGATCCCGGACACTGAAGCTTTCTTT. Complete variable domain (other parts from reference TRBV2 and TRBJ1-1): EPEVTQTPSHQVTQMGQEVILRCVPISNHLYFYWYRQILGQKVEFLVSFYNNEISEKSEIFDDQFSVERPDGSNFTLKIRSTKLEDSAMYFCASSGWIPDTEAFFGQGTRLTVV.

This clone was observed once. Written as DNA, the CDR3 is TGCGCCAGCAGCCAAGTAGTAAGTCGGACTGAAGCTTTCTTT. This gives the protein CASSQVVSRTEAFF. The V and J genes are TRBV4-3 and TRBJ1-1; no definite D call. Germline CDR1 and CDR2: LGHNA and YSLEER. Between the trimmed V and J ends, which lost 1 base and 5 bases, there was a span of 11 bases. The CDR3 has 14 amino acids.

The chain joins TRBV4-3 to TRBJ2-1; 9 nucleotides match TRBD1. Germline V gene sequence: CDR1 LGHNA, CDR2 YSLEER. V was clipped by 1 base and J by 9 bases; unmatched bases: 10. The CDR3 spans 16 residues. The CDR3 region is CASSQVRGTGISEQFF. The CDR3, as DNA: TGCGCCAGCAGCCAAGTTCGGGGGACAGGGATAAGTGAGCAGTTCTTC.

The chain combines TRBV4-1 with TRBJ2-2, with TRBD2 as a possible D gene (5 bases). The length of the CDR3 is 15 residues. CDR1 and CDR2 from the germline V gene are MGHRA and YSYEKL. The V end lost 0 bases, the J end lost 8 bases, and 13 bases lay between the germline ends. This chain's CDR3 is CASSQEGSESGELFF. The CDR3 nucleotides read TGCGCCAGCAGCCAAGAAGGTAGCGAATCTGGGGAGCTGTTTTTT.

With regard to this clone: This CDR3 is also generated by other DNA sequences in the sample. The chain recombines TRBV9 with TRBJ2-1; TRBD2 is a possible D gene (5 bases). The V end was cut by 1 base, the J end by 0 bases, with 8 bases between. This CDR3 spans 15 amino acids. The V gene's germline CDR1 is SGDLS and CDR2 YYNGEE. The CDR3 DNA follows: TGTGCCAGCAGCGTACTAGCAAGCTCCTACAATGAGCAGTTCTTC. Its protein is CASSVLASSYNEQFF. The variable domain in full, completed from reference TRBV9 and TRBJ2-1, reads DSGVTQTPKHLITATGQRVTLRCSPRSGDLSVYWYQQSLDQGLQFLIQYYNGEERAKGNILERFSAQQFPDLHSELNLSSLELGDSALYFCASSVLASSYNEQFFGPGTRLTVL.

This sequence joins TRBV6-1 and TRBJ1-2; 10 bases map to TRBD1. V shed 6 bases, J shed 3 bases, and the junction held 4 bases outside the gene matches. This CDR3 region has 14 residues. Germline lookup yields CDR1 MNHNS and CDR2 SASEGT. This CDR3 reads CASRGTGAHYGYTF. The CDR3 DNA follows: TGTGCCAGCAGGGGGACAGGGGCCCACTATGGCTACACCTTC.

The rearrangement uses TRBV19 and TRBJ1-1; D is undetermined. Germline V gene data show CDR1 as LNHDA and CDR2 as SQIVND (reference sequence). The CDR3 is 12 residues long. The V end was cut by 5 bases, the J end by 3 bases, with 7 bases between. In DNA form, the CDR3 reads TGTGCCAGTAGTTTCGGTGACACTGAAGCTTTCTTT. Translating it yields CASSFGDTEAFF.